The clone carrying this T cell receptor (beta chain) appeared a few times. TCRdb re-called the reads with MiXCR, one entry per CDR3 protein. The sample holds 350,000 to 550,000 distinct CDR3 sequences, roughly 30% seen once. CDR1 is DFQATT and CDR2 is SNEGSKA in the germline V gene (reference sequence). The length of the CDR3 is 15 residues. The source of the sample is a study of T cell repertoires in cytomegalovirus infection. The genes are TRBV20-1 and TRBJ2-1; D is perhaps TRBD2 (5 bases). This receptor was identified in a human donor in good health (CMV status not recorded). Some clones in this sample may be carry-over from other donors' samples. Source material: PBMCs. The CDR3 sequence: CTSIPRGSNYDEQFF. CDR3 nucleotide sequence: TGCACCTCCATTCCGCGCGGGTCTAACTATGATGAGCAGTTCTTC.